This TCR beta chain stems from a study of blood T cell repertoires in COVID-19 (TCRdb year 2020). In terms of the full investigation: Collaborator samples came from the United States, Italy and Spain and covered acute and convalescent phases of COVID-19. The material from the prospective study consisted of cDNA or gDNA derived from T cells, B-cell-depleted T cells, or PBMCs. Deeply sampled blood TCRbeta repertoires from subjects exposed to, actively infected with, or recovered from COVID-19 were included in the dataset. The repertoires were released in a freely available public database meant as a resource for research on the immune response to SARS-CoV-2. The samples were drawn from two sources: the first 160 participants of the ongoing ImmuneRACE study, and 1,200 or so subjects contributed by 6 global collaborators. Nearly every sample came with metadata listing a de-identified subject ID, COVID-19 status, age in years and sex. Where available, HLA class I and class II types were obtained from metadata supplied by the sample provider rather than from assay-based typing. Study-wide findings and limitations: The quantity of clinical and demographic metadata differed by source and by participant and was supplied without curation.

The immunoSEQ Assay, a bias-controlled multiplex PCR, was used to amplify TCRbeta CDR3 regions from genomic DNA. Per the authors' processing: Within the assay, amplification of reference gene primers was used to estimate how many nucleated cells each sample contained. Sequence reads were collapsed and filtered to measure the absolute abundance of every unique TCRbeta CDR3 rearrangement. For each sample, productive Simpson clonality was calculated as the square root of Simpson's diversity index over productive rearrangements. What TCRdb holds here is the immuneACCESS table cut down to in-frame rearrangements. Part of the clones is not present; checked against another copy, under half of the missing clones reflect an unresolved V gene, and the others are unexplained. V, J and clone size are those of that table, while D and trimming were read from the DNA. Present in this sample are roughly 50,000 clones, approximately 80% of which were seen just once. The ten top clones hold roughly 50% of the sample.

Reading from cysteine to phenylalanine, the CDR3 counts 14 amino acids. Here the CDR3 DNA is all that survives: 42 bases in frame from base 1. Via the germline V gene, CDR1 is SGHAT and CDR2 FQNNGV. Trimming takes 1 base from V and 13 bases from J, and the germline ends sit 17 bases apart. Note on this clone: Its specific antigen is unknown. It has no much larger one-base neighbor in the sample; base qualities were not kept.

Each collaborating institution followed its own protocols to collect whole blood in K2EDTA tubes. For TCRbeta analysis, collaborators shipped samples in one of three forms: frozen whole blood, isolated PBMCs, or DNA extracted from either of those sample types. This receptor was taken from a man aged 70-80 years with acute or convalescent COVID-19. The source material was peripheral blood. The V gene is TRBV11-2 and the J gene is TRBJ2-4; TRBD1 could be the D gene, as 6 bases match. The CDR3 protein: CASSLVGTGTRQYF. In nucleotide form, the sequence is TGTGCCAGCAGCTTAGTGGGAACCGGGACACGGCAGTACTTC.